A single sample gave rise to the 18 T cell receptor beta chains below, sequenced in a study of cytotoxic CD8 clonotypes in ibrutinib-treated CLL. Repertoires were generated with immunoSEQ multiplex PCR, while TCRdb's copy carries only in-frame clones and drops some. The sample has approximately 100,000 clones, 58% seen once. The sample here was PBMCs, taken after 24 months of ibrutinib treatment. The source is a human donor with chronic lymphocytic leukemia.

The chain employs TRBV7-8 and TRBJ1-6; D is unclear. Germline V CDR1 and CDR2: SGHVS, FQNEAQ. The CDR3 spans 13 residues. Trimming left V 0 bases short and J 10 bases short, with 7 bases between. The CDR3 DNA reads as TGTGCCAGCAGCTTAGCCTGGGGATCACCCCTCCACTTT. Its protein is CASSLAWGSPLHF.

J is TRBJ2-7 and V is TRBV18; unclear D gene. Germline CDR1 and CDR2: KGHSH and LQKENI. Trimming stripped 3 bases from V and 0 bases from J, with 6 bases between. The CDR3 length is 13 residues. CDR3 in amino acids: CASSPAASYEQYF. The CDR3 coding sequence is TGTGCCAGCTCACCTGCTGCCTCCTACGAGCAGTACTTC. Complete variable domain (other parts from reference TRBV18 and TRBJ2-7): NAGVMQNPRHLVRRRGQEARLRCSPMKGHSHVYWYRQLPEEGLKFMVYLQKENIIDESGMPKERFSAEFPKEGPSILRIQQVVRGDSAAYFCASSPAASYEQYFGPGTRLTVT.

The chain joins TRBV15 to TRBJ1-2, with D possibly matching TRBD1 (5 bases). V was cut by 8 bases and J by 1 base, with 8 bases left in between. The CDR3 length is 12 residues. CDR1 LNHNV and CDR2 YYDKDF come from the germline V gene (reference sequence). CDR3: CATAGVNYGYTF. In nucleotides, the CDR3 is TGTGCCACCGCGGGGGTTAACTATGGCTACACCTTC.

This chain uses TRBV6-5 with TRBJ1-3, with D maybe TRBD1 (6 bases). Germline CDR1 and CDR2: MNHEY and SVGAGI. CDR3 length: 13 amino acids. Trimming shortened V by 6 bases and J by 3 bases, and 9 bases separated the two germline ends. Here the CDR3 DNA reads TGTGCCAGCAGGGGGGGGCATGGAAACACCATATATTTT. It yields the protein CASRGGHGNTIYF.

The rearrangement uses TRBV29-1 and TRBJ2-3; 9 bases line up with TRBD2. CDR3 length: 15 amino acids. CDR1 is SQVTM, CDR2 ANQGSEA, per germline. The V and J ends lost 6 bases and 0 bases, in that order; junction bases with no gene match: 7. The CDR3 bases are TGCAGCGTAGCGGGGGGTGAGAGGAGCACAGATACGCAGTATTTT. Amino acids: CSVAGGERSTDTQYF.

The CDR3 nucleotides read TGCGCCAGCAGCTTGGCAGGGAAGGAGGTAGACACTGAAGCTTTCTTT. Protein: CASSLAGKEVDTEAFF. The chain links TRBV5-1 to TRBJ1-1, with D possibly being TRBD1 (5 bases). Germline values: CDR1 SGHRS, CDR2 YFSETQ. This CDR3 region has 16 residues. V gave up 0 bases and J gave up 3 bases, with 15 bases separating them.

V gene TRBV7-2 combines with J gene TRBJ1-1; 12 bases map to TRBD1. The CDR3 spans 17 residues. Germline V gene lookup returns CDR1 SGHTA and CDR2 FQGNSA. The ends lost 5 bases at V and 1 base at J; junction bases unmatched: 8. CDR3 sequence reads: CASSKTGQGAWNTEAFF. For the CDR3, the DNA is TGTGCCAGCAGCAAAACGGGACAGGGGGCTTGGAACACTGAAGCTTTCTTT. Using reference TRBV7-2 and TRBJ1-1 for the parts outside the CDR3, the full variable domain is GAGVSQSPSNKVTEKGKDVELRCDPISGHTALYWYRQSLGQGLEFLIYFQGNSAPDKSGLPSDRFSAERTGGSVSTLTIQRTQQEDSAVYLCASSKTGQGAWNTEAFFGQGTRLTVV.

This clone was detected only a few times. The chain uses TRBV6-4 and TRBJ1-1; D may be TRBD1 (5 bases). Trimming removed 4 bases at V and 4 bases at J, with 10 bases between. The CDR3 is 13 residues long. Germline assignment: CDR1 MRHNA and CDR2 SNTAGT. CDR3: CASSATGGTEAFF. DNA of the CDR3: TGTGCCAGCAGTGCCACCGGGGGCACTGAAGCTTTCTTT.

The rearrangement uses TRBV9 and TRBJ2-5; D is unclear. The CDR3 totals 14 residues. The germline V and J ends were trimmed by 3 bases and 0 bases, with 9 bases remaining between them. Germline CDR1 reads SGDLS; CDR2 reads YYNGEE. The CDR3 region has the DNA TGTGCCAGCAGCGGGGATGCGTACCAAGAGACCCAGTACTTC. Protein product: CASSGDAYQETQYF.

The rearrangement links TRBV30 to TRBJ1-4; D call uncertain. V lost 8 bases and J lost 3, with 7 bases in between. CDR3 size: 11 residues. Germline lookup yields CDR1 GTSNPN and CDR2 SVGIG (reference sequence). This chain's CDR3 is CASSANEKLFF. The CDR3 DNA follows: TGTGCCAGCTCGGCTAATGAAAAACTGTTTTTT.

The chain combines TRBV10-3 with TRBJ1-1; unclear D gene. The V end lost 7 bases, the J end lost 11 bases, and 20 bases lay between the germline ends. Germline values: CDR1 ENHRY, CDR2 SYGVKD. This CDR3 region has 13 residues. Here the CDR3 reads CAINTEPWLGAFF. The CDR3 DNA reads TGTGCCATCAACACAGAACCCTGGTTAGGCGCTTTCTTT.

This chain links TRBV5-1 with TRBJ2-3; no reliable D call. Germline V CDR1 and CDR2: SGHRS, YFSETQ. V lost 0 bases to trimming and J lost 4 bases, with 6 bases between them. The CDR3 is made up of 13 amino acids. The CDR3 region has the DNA TGCGCCAGCAGCTTGGTGGGCTCAGATACGCAGTATTTT. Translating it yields CASSLVGSDTQYF.

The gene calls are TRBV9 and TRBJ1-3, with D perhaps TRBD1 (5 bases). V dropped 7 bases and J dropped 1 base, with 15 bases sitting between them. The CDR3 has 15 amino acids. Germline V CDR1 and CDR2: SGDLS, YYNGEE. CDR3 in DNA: TGTGCCAGCTCAATCCTTGGGGGGTCTGGAAACACCATATATTTT. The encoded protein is CASSILGGSGNTIYF.

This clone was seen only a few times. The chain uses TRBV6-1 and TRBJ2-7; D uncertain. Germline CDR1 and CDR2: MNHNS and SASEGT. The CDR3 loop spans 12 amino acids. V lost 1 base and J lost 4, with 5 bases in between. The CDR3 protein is CASSEGSYEQYF. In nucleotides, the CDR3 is TGTGCCAGCAGTGAAGGATCGTACGAGCAGTACTTC.

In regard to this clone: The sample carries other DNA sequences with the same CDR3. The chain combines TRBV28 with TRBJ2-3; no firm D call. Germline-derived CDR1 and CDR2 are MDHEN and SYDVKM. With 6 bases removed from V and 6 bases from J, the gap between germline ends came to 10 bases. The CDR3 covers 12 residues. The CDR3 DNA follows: TGTGCCAGCAGGGTCTCTACGGATACGCAGTATTTT. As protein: CASRVSTDTQYF.

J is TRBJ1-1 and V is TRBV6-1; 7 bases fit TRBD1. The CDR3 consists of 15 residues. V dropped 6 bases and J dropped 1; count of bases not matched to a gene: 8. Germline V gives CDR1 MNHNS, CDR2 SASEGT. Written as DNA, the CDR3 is TGTGCCAGCAGATCCAACCACAGGGGGAACACTGAAGCTTTCTTT. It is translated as CASRSNHRGNTEAFF.

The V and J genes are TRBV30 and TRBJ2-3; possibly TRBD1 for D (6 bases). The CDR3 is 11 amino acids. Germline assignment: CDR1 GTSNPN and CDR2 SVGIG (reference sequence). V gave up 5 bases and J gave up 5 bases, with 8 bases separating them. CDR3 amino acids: CAWGRGDTQYF. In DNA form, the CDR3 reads TGTGCCTGGGGCAGGGGAGATACGCAGTATTTT.

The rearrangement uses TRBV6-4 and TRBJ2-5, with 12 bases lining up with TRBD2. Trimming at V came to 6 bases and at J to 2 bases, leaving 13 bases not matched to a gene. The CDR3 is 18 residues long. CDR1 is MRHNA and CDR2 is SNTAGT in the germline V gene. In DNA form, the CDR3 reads TGTGCCAGCAGAAGCCGGGACATGCTAGCGGGGGGGCAAGAGACCCAGTACTTC. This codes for CASRSRDMLAGGQETQYF.